This T cell receptor beta chain was identified in a study of persistence of HIV-infected CD4 T cells. Study-wide background: Suppressive ART had lasted a median of approximately eight years.

This was the immunoSEQ version 4 assay in survey mode. The assay was immunoSEQ multiplex PCR, and TCRdb's table has in-frame clones only and misses some. This sample yields tens of thousands of clones, of which 88% are seen a single time; around 0.48% belongs to the top ten. Comment on this clone: The antigen is unknown.

Study-wide results and limits: TCRbeta richness was lower in CMV- and Gag-responding cells than in anti-CD3/anti-CD28-responding cells. TCR oligoclonality correlated with proviral oligoclonality in the same sorted populations. Degenerate expanded CDR3beta sequences were enriched among CMV- and Gag-responding cells.

This nonspecific control used anti-CD3/anti-CD28 bead stimulation of CD4+ T cells. Sorting of responding CD4+ T cells relied on upregulated CD40 ligand together with CD69. The CDR3 contains 15 residues. V was pared by 2 bases and J by 3 bases, with 11 bases between. Germline V gene data show CDR1 as MNHEY and CDR2 as SMNVEV (reference sequence). The sample in question was CD4+ T cells sorted from PBMCs after roughly 19-hour stimulation, obtained from a patient who received antiretroviral therapy. This receptor was identified in an adult woman with HIV who was CMV-seropositive. V and J are TRBV27 and TRBJ1-3; a possible D gene is TRBD1 (5 bases). CDR3 sequence reads: CASSLRAGNGNTIYF. DNA for the CDR3: TGTGCCAGCAGTTTAAGGGCAGGGAATGGAAACACCATATATTTT.